These 10 T cell receptor beta chains were all obtained from the same sample, sequenced in a study of CD8 T cells in Susac syndrome (dated 2019 in TCRdb). Library preparation was by the immunoSEQ multiplex PCR assay. RNA was extracted with the RNeasy kit and about 0.5 to 1 ug was reverse transcribed using random hexamers. TCRdb reanalyzed the raw reads on its own, using fastp at Q25 for trimming and MiXCR for clone calling, and kept in-frame beta chains. One record per CDR3 amino acid sequence lists the most common genes and DNA. The sample includes fewer than 350,000 distinct CDR3 sequences, with 70% to 90% observed a single time. The ten largest clones take up around 0.18% of the sample. Sequencing input: CD8+ T cells from PBMCs. The receptors originated from a human donor with multiple sclerosis.

V is TRBV4-3 and J is TRBJ1-3, with TRBD1 as a possible D gene (5 bases). Germline V gene lookup returns CDR1 LGHNA and CDR2 YSLEER. This CDR3 comprises 17 residues. The V gene lost 2 bases and the J gene lost 0 bases, with 14 bases spanning the gap. The chain's CDR3 is CASSQFIRVFSGNTIYF. The DNA of the CDR3 is TGCGCCAGCAGCCAATTTATCAGGGTATTCTCTGGAAACACCATATATTTT.

The J gene is TRBJ2-7, the V gene TRBV4-2; 7 bases map to TRBD2. The CDR3 spans 16 residues. Germline V gives CDR1 LGHNA, CDR2 YNFKEQ. V lost 1 base to trimming and J lost 1 base; unmatched junction nucleotides: 7. CDR3 nucleotide sequence: TGTGCCAGCAGCCAAGGGGTCGCGGGAGAGTCCTACGAGCAGTACTTC. This translates into CASSQGVAGESYEQYF.

This chain links TRBV7-9 with TRBJ2-1, with 10 bases fitting TRBD1. CDR3 size: 14 residues. V was clipped by 5 bases and J by 8 bases; unmatched bases: 6. The germline gives CDR1 SEHNR, CDR2 FQNEAQ (reference sequence). CDR3 protein: CASSPGQGGDEQFF. The CDR3 DNA reads as TGTGCCAGCAGCCCCGGACAGGGGGGAGATGAGCAGTTCTTC.

V gene TRBV7-6 combines with J gene TRBJ2-1; the match to TRBD2 covers 9 bases. V shed 5 bases, J shed 8 bases, and the junction held 13 bases outside the gene matches. From germline, CDR1 is SGHVS and CDR2 FNYEAQ. This CDR3 has 16 residues. In DNA, the CDR3 is TGTGCCAGCAGCCCAGGCCCACTAGCGGGTGGGGATGAGCAGTTCTTC. Amino acid sequence: CASSPGPLAGGDEQFF.

The rearrangement links TRBV12-3 or TRBV12-4 to TRBJ2-5, with D perhaps TRBD1 or TRBD2 (6 bases each). This CDR3 region has 14 residues. V was trimmed by 6 bases and J by 4 bases, leaving 15 bases between them. The CDR3 coding sequence is TGTGCCAGCAGCACGCCGGGGGCCGGAGAGACCCAGTACTTC. Translated, it gives CASSTPGAGETQYF.

In its sample, this clonotype was seen once. This chain connects TRBV28 to TRBJ2-5; D might be TRBD2 (6 bases). V lost 8 bases and J lost 0, with 10 bases in between. CDR1 and CDR2 from the germline V gene are MDHEN and SYDVKM. This CDR3 comprises 13 residues. The CDR3 DNA is TGTGCCAGCTCTCGGGAGAACCAAGAGACCCAGTACTTC. Its protein product is CASSRENQETQYF.

The gene calls are TRBV20-1 and TRBJ2-2, with TRBD2 matching 14 bases. V shed 5 bases and J 7 bases; nucleotides not matched to a gene: 9. This CDR3 comprises 16 residues. CDR1 and CDR2 (germline): DFQATT, SNEGSKA (reference sequence). The CDR3 nucleotides are TGCAGTGCTGTGACTAGCGGGAGGGGGGTTGGCGGGGAGCTGTTTTTT. Translating it yields CSAVTSGRGVGGELFF.

This clonotype came up a few times. V gene TRBV6-1 combines with J gene TRBJ2-1, with TRBD2 identical over 14 bases. Looked up from germline, CDR1 is MNHNS and CDR2 is SASEGT. The V segment lost 5 bases and the J segment 8 bases; nucleotides outside the gene matches: 5. The CDR3 is made up of 15 amino acids. The CDR3 region is CASSRLAGGGDEQFF. For the CDR3, the DNA is TGTGCCAGCAGTCGACTAGCGGGAGGGGGTGATGAGCAGTTCTTC.

There are a few counts of this clonotype. This rearrangement joins TRBV2 to TRBJ2-7; D remains ambiguous. The CDR3 contains 13 residues. CDR1 is SNHLY, CDR2 FYNNEI, per germline. Trimming shortened V by 0 bases and J by 3 bases, and 6 bases separated the two germline ends. CDR3 protein: CASSEAPVYEQYF. CDR3 sequence (DNA): TGTGCCAGCAGTGAAGCTCCCGTCTACGAGCAGTACTTC.

The chain couples TRBV5-4 to TRBJ2-1, with 7 positions matching TRBD2. CDR1 and CDR2 (germline): SGHNT, YYREEE (reference sequence). This CDR3 spans 16 amino acids. With V trimmed by 4 bases and J by 0 bases, 7 bases remained unmatched. The CDR3 DNA is TGTGCCAGCAGCCAGCCCGGACTAGGCTCCTACAATGAGCAGTTCTTC. It encodes CASSQPGLGSYNEQFF.